The 31 T cell receptor beta chains listed next were all sequenced from one sample in a study of neoadjuvant anti-PD-1 for oral cavity cancer. The data were produced by immunoSEQ multiplex PCR, yet TCRdb's version contains in-frame clones alone and is incomplete. The table lists around 60,000 clones, approximately 79% of them singletons. Sequences were derived from PBMCs, sampled before nivolumab (anti-PD-1) treatment. The source of these receptors is a person aged 35-79 years with oral cavity squamous cell carcinoma.

The chain combines TRBV6-1 with TRBJ2-3; possibly TRBD1 or TRBD2 for D (5 bases each). Germline V gene sequence: CDR1 MNHNS, CDR2 SASEGT. The CDR3 consists of 18 residues. V lost 2 bases, J lost 0 bases, and 18 bases lay in between. The CDR3 here is CASSEFRWGSASTDTQYF. In DNA, the CDR3 is TGTGCCAGCAGTGAATTTAGATGGGGGAGTGCTAGCACAGATACGCAGTATTTT.

This clone has just one count. The CDR3 loop is CASSVDGGRASEQYF. The CDR3 DNA reads as TGTGCCAGCAGCGTAGACGGCGGGAGGGCCTCCGAGCAGTACTTC. This rearrangement joins TRBV9 to TRBJ2-7; 9 nucleotides align to TRBD2. The V gene end was trimmed by 0 bases and the J gene end by 6 bases; junction bases not matched to a gene: 7. There are 15 residues in the CDR3. In germline, CDR1 is SGDLS, CDR2 YYNGEE.

The genes are TRBV7-9 and TRBJ1-2; D is unclear. The V gene's germline CDR1 is SEHNR and CDR2 FQNEAQ (reference sequence). CDR3 length: 14 residues. V lost 3 bases to trimming and J lost 0 bases, with 8 bases between them. CDR3 sequence reads: CASSFGGSNYGYTF. The DNA of the CDR3 is TGTGCCAGCAGCTTTGGCGGATCTAACTATGGCTACACCTTC.

This clone turned up a few times. This sequence joins TRBV19 and TRBJ1-5; a weak D match, TRBD1 (5 bases). Trimming left V 7 bases short and J 0 bases short, with 13 bases between. The CDR3 consists of 15 residues. From germline, CDR1 is LNHDA and CDR2 SQIVND (reference sequence). CDR3 nucleotides: TGTGCCAGTACTAATCTGACAGTTAGCAATCAGCCCCAGCATTTT. Its protein is CASTNLTVSNQPQHF.

The chain links TRBV6-5 to TRBJ2-1; perhaps TRBD1 as D (6 bases). V gave up 6 bases and J gave up 8 bases, with 14 bases separating them. CDR3 length: 13 amino acids. CDR1 is MNHEY, CDR2 SVGAGI, per germline. CDR3 protein: CASRNRDKHEQFF. In nucleotides, the CDR3 is TGTGCCAGCAGAAACCGGGACAAACATGAGCAGTTCTTC.

This clone showed up just once. V and J are TRBV29-1 and TRBJ1-2, with D possibly TRBD1 on 5 matching bases. V lost 6 bases to trimming and J lost 0 bases, with 11 bases between them. This CDR3 comprises 13 residues. Germline V gene sequence: CDR1 SQVTM, CDR2 ANQGSEA. Written as DNA, the CDR3 is TGCAGCGTCGTAGGGGCGACTAACTATGGCTACACCTTC. Protein product: CSVVGATNYGYTF.

The V call is TRBV11-2, the J call TRBJ2-1; TRBD2 agrees at 10 bases. V gave up 3 bases and J gave up 4 bases; unmatched junction bases: 15. The CDR3 consists of 19 residues. Germline V gives CDR1 SGHAT, CDR2 FQNNGV. CDR3 protein: CASSFGWSAGGPSYNEQFF. DNA of the CDR3: TGTGCCAGCAGCTTTGGGTGGTCAGCGGGAGGGCCGTCGTACAATGAGCAGTTCTTC.

The CDR3 spells CASSPLQWAYEQYF. CDR3 bases: TGTGCCAGCAGCCCACTCCAGTGGGCCTACGAGCAGTACTTC. The chain joins TRBV14 to TRBJ2-7; D gene ambiguous. V gave up 4 bases and J gave up 2 bases, with 12 bases separating them. CDR1 SGHDN and CDR2 FVKESK come from the germline V gene. This CDR3 is built from 14 residues. The full variable domain, rest sourced from reference TRBV14 and TRBJ2-7, is EAGVTQFPSHSVIEKGQTVTLRCDPISGHDNLYWYRRVMGKEIKFLLHFVKESKQDESGMPNNRFLAERTGGTYSTLKVQPAELEDSGVYFCASSPLQWAYEQYFGPGTRLTVT.

The V call is TRBV7-8, the J call TRBJ1-4; D is possibly TRBD1 (6 bases). Germline CDR1 and CDR2: SGHVS and FQNEAQ. CDR3 length: 16 amino acids. Trimming took off 1 base at V and 8 bases at J, with 17 bases between the two ends. CDR3 nucleotide sequence: TGTGCCAGCAGCTTAGTAGGGGGGGCGCAGGTAGAAAAACTGTTTTTT. It encodes CASSLVGGAQVEKLFF.

This clone is categorized as medium-sized (0.01 to 0.1%). This chain joins TRBV10-2 and TRBJ2-5; D may match TRBD1 or TRBD2 (5 bases each). There are 16 residues in the CDR3. From germline, CDR1 is WSHSY and CDR2 SAAADI. V dropped 0 bases and J dropped 7 bases, with 18 bases sitting between them. The CDR3 is CASSESRGTDGRTQYF. Written as DNA, the CDR3 is TGCGCCAGCAGTGAGTCACGTGGGACGGACGGTCGGACCCAGTACTTC.

This CDR3 is CATMDQYRGGGSNQPQHF. The CDR3 coding sequence is TGTGCCACCATGGATCAATACAGGGGCGGGGGTAGCAATCAGCCCCAGCATTTT. V is TRBV19 and J is TRBJ1-5; 7 bases are a match to TRBD1. Unmatched junction bases numbered 18, after V lost 10 bases and J lost 0 bases. The CDR3 is made up of 18 amino acids. From germline, CDR1 is LNHDA and CDR2 SQIVND (reference sequence).

This clone was seen more than once but under ten times. The chain is built from TRBV20-1 and TRBJ2-3; D remains ambiguous. Trimming cost V 3 bases and J 6 bases, with 7 bases left between them. Germline CDR1 DFQATT, CDR2 SNEGSKA (reference sequence). This CDR3 spans 11 amino acids. The CDR3 is CSASHQDTQYF. The DNA for the CDR3 is TGCAGTGCTAGTCACCAGGATACGCAGTATTTT.

The chain joins TRBV13 to TRBJ1-3, with TRBD1 as a possible D gene (5 bases). This CDR3 spans 12 amino acids. Germline CDR1 is PRHDT and CDR2 is FYEKMQ (reference sequence). The V and J ends lost 3 bases and 7 bases respectively, with 7 bases between them. DNA for the CDR3: TGTGCCAGCAGCTTTGAGGGGAACACCATATATTTT. Amino acid sequence: CASSFEGNTIYF. Looking up the rest from reference TRBV13 and TRBJ1-3 gives the full variable domain: AAGVIQSPRHLIKEKRETATLKCYPIPRHDTVYWYQQGPGQDPQFLISFYEKMQSDKGSIPDRFSAQQFSDYHSELNMSSLELGDSALYFCASSFEGNTIYFGEGSWLTVV.

In this sample, this clone turned up a few times. The rearrangement links TRBV5-4 to TRBJ1-3; D is perhaps TRBD1 (5 bases). The CDR3 sequence is 14 residues long. V was shortened by 3 bases and J by 4 bases, with 11 bases between the two germline ends. Per the germline V gene, CDR1 is SGHNT and CDR2 is YYREEE (reference sequence). CDR3 residues: CASSSPTEGNTIYF. The CDR3 DNA is TGTGCCAGCAGCTCCCCGACAGAAGGAAACACCATATATTTT.

This clone has more than one count but fewer than ten. The chain is built from TRBV9 and TRBJ2-2; the D gene is possibly TRBD2 (5 bases). CDR3 length: 14 residues. Per the germline V gene, CDR1 is SGDLS and CDR2 is YYNGEE. V lost 4 bases, J lost 5 bases, and 12 bases lay in between. The CDR3 DNA is TGTGCCAGCAGCCCCCGAGGGCAAACCGGGGAGCTGTTTTTT. Protein sequence: CASSPRGQTGELFF.

The sample holds one count of this clone. This sequence joins TRBV6-5 and TRBJ2-7, with TRBD1 matching 8 bases. CDR3 size: 15 residues. CDR1 is MNHEY and CDR2 is SVGAGI in the germline V gene. Losses at the gene ends were 0 bases for V and 1 base for J; bases not matched to a gene: 2. The CDR3 loop is CASSYSGTGSYEQYF. DNA of the CDR3: TGTGCCAGCAGTTACTCCGGGACAGGTTCCTACGAGCAGTACTTC.

The V call is TRBV30, the J call TRBJ1-5; 8 bases are shared with TRBD1. CDR1 is GTSNPN, CDR2 SVGIG, per germline (reference sequence). This CDR3 has 15 amino acids. The trim removed 2 bases at V and 3 bases at J, leaving 6 bases unmatched. Here the CDR3 reads CAWSTGTGDNQPQHF. The CDR3 bases are TGTGCCTGGAGTACCGGGACAGGAGACAATCAGCCCCAGCATTTT. Supplemented by reference TRBV30 and TRBJ1-5, the full variable domain reads SQTIHQWPATLVQPVGSPLSLECTVEGTSNPNLYWYRQAAGRGLQLLFYSVGIGQISSEVPQNLSASRPQDRQFILSSKKLLLSDSGFYLCAWSTGTGDNQPQHFGDGTRLSIL.

The chain joins TRBV5-4 to TRBJ2-2; 9 nucleotides line up with TRBD2. CDR3 length equals 16 residues. J was trimmed by 5 bases and V by 4 bases; bases with no gene match: 9. The germline V gene has CDR1 SGHNT and CDR2 YYREEE (reference sequence). CDR3 DNA: TGTGCCAGCAGCCAGCTTAGCGGGAGAAATACCGGGGAGCTGTTTTTT. As protein: CASSQLSGRNTGELFF.

This clone was seen just once. The chain uses TRBV6-1 and TRBJ1-2, with TRBD1 matching over 9 bases. Germline trimming cut 4 bases from V and 4 bases from J; bases unmatched to any gene: 7. CDR1 MNHNS and CDR2 SASEGT come from the germline V gene. CDR3 length equals 15 residues. DNA for the CDR3: TGTGCCAGCAGTGGGACAGGGGCGCTACCCTATGGCTACACCTTC. Amino acids: CASSGTGALPYGYTF.

V gene TRBV2 combines with J gene TRBJ2-1; unclear D gene. This CDR3 has 14 amino acids. CDR1 is SNHLY and CDR2 is FYNNEI in the germline V gene. Trimming cost V 7 bases and J 5 bases, with 15 bases left between them. CDR3 sequence (DNA): TGTGCCAGCAAGGCCGTGAAGGTAGACAATGAGCAGTTCTTC. Residues: CASKAVKVDNEQFF.

The gene calls are TRBV9 and TRBJ2-2; the D is unclear. This CDR3 has 14 amino acids. The V gene's germline CDR1 is SGDLS and CDR2 YYNGEE. V gave up 1 base and J gave up 4 bases, with 8 bases separating them. The CDR3 DNA reads as TGTGCCAGCAGCGTATTTGACGCCACCGGGGAGCTGTTTTTT. Protein product: CASSVFDATGELFF.

There are a few counts of this clone. The genes are TRBV5-4 and TRBJ1-2, with a tentative D call TRBD1 (5 bases). The germline CDR1 and CDR2 sequences are SGHNT and YYREEE (reference sequence). V was clipped by 0 bases and J by 8 bases, with 8 bases between them. The CDR3 consists of 12 residues. In DNA, the CDR3 is TGTGCCAGCAGCTTGGGAGGGGAAGGCTACACCTTC. Protein: CASSLGGEGYTF. The full variable domain, rest sourced from reference TRBV5-4 and TRBJ1-2, is ETGVTQSPTHLIKTRGQQVTLRCSSQSGHNTVSWYQQALGQGPQFIFQYYREEENGRGNFPPRFSGLQFPNYSSELNVNALELDDSALYLCASSLGGEGYTFGSGTRLTVV.

This chain links TRBV30 with TRBJ2-3; 13 bases agree with TRBD2. The CDR3 has 15 residues. Trimming at V came to 6 bases and at J to 4 bases, leaving 7 bases not matched to a gene. The germline V gene has CDR1 GTSNPN and CDR2 SVGIG (reference sequence). The DNA of the CDR3 is TGTGCCTGTATCGGACTAGCGGGAGCGGCAGATACGCAGTATTTT. Translated: CACIGLAGAADTQYF.

This chain links TRBV5-6 with TRBJ2-5; no clear D. Trimming pared 2 bases from V and 5 bases from J, leaving 19 bases between. CDR3 length equals 16 residues. Germline CDR1 and CDR2: SGHDT and YYEEEE. DNA of the CDR3: TGTGCCAGCAGCTTAAAGGCAGCGCGAATTCAGGAGACCCAGTACTTC. This sequence encodes CASSLKAARIQETQYF.

This clone was seen more than once but under ten times. The chain links TRBV27 to TRBJ1-1, with no clear D. Germline V lookup: CDR1 MNHEY, CDR2 SMNVEV (reference sequence). V lost 3 bases and J lost 3, with 8 bases in between. CDR3 length: 13 amino acids. CDR3 in amino acids: CASSFAWDTEAFF. The DNA for the CDR3 is TGTGCCAGCAGTTTCGCATGGGACACTGAAGCTTTCTTT.

The gene calls are TRBV2 and TRBJ1-6; unclear D gene. This CDR3 contains 12 residues. V lost 2 bases and J 5 bases, leaving 1 base between the germline ends. Germline V gene sequence: CDR1 SNHLY, CDR2 FYNNEI. In DNA form, the CDR3 reads TGTGCCAGCAGTGAAAATAATTCACCCCTCCACTTT. Amino acids: CASSENNSPLHF.

This clone came up a few times. This chain connects TRBV2 to TRBJ1-1, with a tentative D call TRBD1 (5 bases). Germline CDR1 reads SNHLY; CDR2 reads FYNNEI. V was pared by 7 bases and J by 5 bases, with 14 bases between. The CDR3 spans 13 residues. CDR3 in DNA: TGTGCCAGCAACCAAGGGGCTGATACTGAAGCTTTCTTT. Amino acids: CASNQGADTEAFF.

The chain is built from TRBV27 and TRBJ2-7, with TRBD2 matching 7 bases. CDR1 and CDR2 from the germline V gene are MNHEY and SMNVEV (reference sequence). The CDR3 extends over 14 amino acids. The ends lost 5 bases at V and 6 bases at J; junction bases unmatched: 10. The CDR3 loop is CASSPRTRVGEQYF. The CDR3 DNA reads TGTGCCAGCAGTCCAAGGACTAGGGTCGGCGAGCAGTACTTC.

The chain couples TRBV5-4 to TRBJ2-7; D remains unclear. CDR1 and CDR2 from the germline V gene are SGHNT and YYREEE (reference sequence). The V end lost 0 bases, the J end lost 0 bases, and 7 bases lay between the germline ends. This CDR3 comprises 14 residues. The CDR3 nucleotides read TGTGCCAGCAGCTTGGACGAGAGCTCCTACGAGCAGTACTTC. Protein product: CASSLDESSYEQYF.

V usage is TRBV19 and J usage is TRBJ1-4; D is ambiguous. V lost 5 bases and J lost 8, with 12 bases in between. CDR1 LNHDA and CDR2 SQIVND come from the germline V gene (reference sequence). The CDR3 has 13 amino acids. CDR3 sequence reads: CASSPLRTEKLFF. DNA for the CDR3: TGTGCCAGTAGTCCACTTCGGACGGAAAAACTGTTTTTT.

The V gene is TRBV11-2, the J gene TRBJ1-5, with D maybe TRBD1 (5 bases). The CDR3 covers 16 residues. Germline CDR1 reads SGHAT; CDR2 reads FQNNGV. V lost 5 bases and J 2 bases, leaving 16 bases between the germline ends. Here the CDR3 reads CASSATGGGGNQPQHF. CDR3 sequence (DNA): TGTGCCAGCAGCGCCACCGGGGGGGGAGGCAATCAGCCCCAGCATTTT.